This T cell receptor beta chain was identified during a study of blood T cell repertoires in COVID-19 (dated by TCRdb to 2018 to 2020). About the full investigation: Collaborator samples came from the United States, Italy and Spain and covered acute and convalescent phases of COVID-19. The prospective study material was composed of cDNA or gDNA derived from T cells, B-cell-depleted T cells, or PBMCs. Subjects who had been exposed to COVID-19, were actively infected with it, or had recovered from it provided the deeply sampled blood TCRbeta repertoires that made up the dataset. The repertoires were made available in a free public database intended to serve as a resource for research on the immune response to SARS-CoV-2. The samples were drawn from two sources: the first 160 participants of the ongoing ImmuneRACE study, and over 1,000 subjects contributed by 6 global collaborators. Sample metadata almost always included a de-identified subject ID, COVID-19 status, age in years and sex. Where available, HLA class I and class II types were taken from metadata supplied by the sample provider and were not determined by assay-based typing.

This clone showed up just once. The specificity of this receptor is unknown. Qualities for individual bases were not recorded, and no much larger clone is one base off. Including cysteine and phenylalanine, the CDR3 has 14 amino acids. Only the CDR3 part of the read is kept: 42 bases, read in frame from the first base. Looking up the germline V gene yields CDR1 SGHRS and CDR2 YFSETQ. At the junction V is shortened by 1 base and J by 5 bases; bases outside the gene matches: 0. TCRbeta CDR3 regions were amplified from genomic DNA by means of the immunoSEQ Assay, a bias-controlled multiplex PCR. Concerning the study's data processing: The number of nucleated cells in each sample was estimated by amplification of reference gene primers within the assay. To quantify the absolute abundance of each unique TCRbeta CDR3 rearrangement, sequence reads were collapsed and filtered. For each sample, productive Simpson clonality was calculated as the square root of Simpson's diversity index over productive rearrangements. The immuneACCESS repertoire file appears here via TCRdb, limited to in-frame rearrangements. These files lack a portion of the clones; in checked studies, under half of the deficit traces to unresolved V genes, and the cause of the others is not known. V, J and clone size reflect that table, while D and trimming were determined from the DNA. The sample table records about 55,000 clones; roughly 80% of these occur just once. The ten largest make up about 2% of the sample.

On the study overall, not on this receptor specifically: Clinical and demographic metadata were provided uncurated, with the amount varying by source and participant.

Whole blood was collected in K2EDTA tubes by collaborating institutions according to the institutions' own protocols. For TCRbeta analysis, collaborators shipped samples in one of three forms: frozen whole blood, isolated PBMCs, or DNA extracted from either of those sample types. The source is a woman in her fifties or sixties with acute or convalescent COVID-19. The rearrangement combines TRBV5-1 with TRBJ1-6; the junction holds 7 bases that match TRBD1. The sequencing input was peripheral blood. This receptor carries the CDR3 CASSLQGDNSPLHF. The sequenced DNA is TGCGCCAGCAGCTTGCAGGGGGATAATTCACCCCTCCACTTT.